This section outlines one T cell receptor (beta chain) sequence together with its context. These data originate in a study of cytomegalovirus exposure and HLA in healthy donors. Researchers ran the PCR with 60 Vbeta and 13 Jbeta primers. Profiled with immunoSEQ multiplex PCR; TCRdb holds only in-frame clones, not every one. The table lists approximately 140,000 clones, roughly four fifths of them singletons. Specimen: PBMCs. The clonotype comes from a middle-aged woman in good health and CMV-seropositive.

The CDR3 region is CASSPGQGARTEAFF. The CDR3 DNA sequence: TGTGCCAGCAGTCCAGGACAGGGGGCAAGGACTGAAGCTTTCTTT. The chain carries TRBV6-1 and TRBJ1-1; 11 bases are a match to TRBD1. The CDR3 spans 15 residues. Per germline, CDR1 MNHNS and CDR2 SASEGT. V lost 5 bases to trimming and J lost 5 bases; unmatched junction nucleotides: 7.